Below are 30 T cell receptor beta chains sequenced from a single sample in a study of T cell responses to AZD1222 COVID-19 vaccine (dated by TCRdb to the early 2020s). Libraries were constructed by the immunoSEQ multiplex PCR assay. TCRdb carries this immuneACCESS record with in-frame sequences only. Its versions omit some clonotypes, under half of them owing to an unresolved V gene in the studies checked, with the rest unexplained. This sample has about 66,000 clones in its table, and 90% to 95% of those were observed once. The ten largest clones represent over 5.5% of the sample. The meaning of the sample's time point label: about 28 days (+/-7) after the second vaccine dose. Interpreted using the paper, the treatment or condition label stands for: meningococcal conjugate vaccine given as trial control. Material: peripheral blood, obtained 28 days after the second dose of the MenACWY control vaccine. These receptors were obtained from an adult who received the MenACWY meningococcal vaccine as a control.

The rearrangement joins TRBV29-1 to TRBJ1-1; no clear D. The germline gives CDR1 SQVTM, CDR2 ANQGSEA. Trimming stripped 3 bases from V and 0 bases from J, with 8 bases between. The CDR3 consists of 13 residues. CDR3 amino acids: CSVERRLNTEAFF. CDR3 nucleotide sequence: TGCAGCGTTGAGCGCCGGTTGAACACTGAAGCTTTCTTT.

The J gene is TRBJ1-5, the V gene TRBV6-5, with unresolved D. Germline V CDR1 and CDR2: MNHEY, SVGAGI. The ends were cut back, 7 bases at V and 1 base at J, with 11 bases in the middle. The CDR3 extends over 14 amino acids. CDR3 amino acids: CASTPPGSNQPQHF. The CDR3 DNA follows: TGTGCCAGCACCCCCCCCGGGAGCAATCAGCCCCAGCATTTT.

The chain carries TRBV28 and TRBJ2-3; unclear D gene. The ends were cut back, 9 bases at V and 4 bases at J, with 11 bases in the middle. CDR1 is MDHEN, CDR2 SYDVKM, per germline. CDR3 length: 12 amino acids. Written as DNA, the CDR3 is TGTGCCAGTAAATCAGTAGCAGATACGCAGTATTTT. Protein sequence: CASKSVADTQYF.

In its sample, this clone was seen once. This rearrangement joins TRBV28 to TRBJ2-7; the D gene is possibly TRBD2 (6 bases). V was pared by 6 bases and J by 2 bases, with 11 bases between. Germline lookup yields CDR1 MDHEN and CDR2 SYDVKM. The CDR3 is 13 amino acids. The CDR3 sequence: CASSPPGAYEQYF. DNA for the CDR3: TGTGCCAGCAGCCCCCCGGGGGCCTACGAGCAGTACTTC.

The chain carries TRBV6-5 and TRBJ1-1; the match to TRBD1 covers 11 bases. V shed 6 bases, J shed 7 bases, and the junction held 7 bases outside the gene matches. Germline V gives CDR1 MNHEY, CDR2 SVGAGI. This CDR3 is built from 14 residues. The CDR3 is CASSTGTGGFEAFF. The CDR3 bases are TGTGCCAGCAGCACCGGGACAGGGGGGTTTGAAGCTTTCTTT.

The gene calls are TRBV6-5 and TRBJ1-1, with no clear D. V was pared by 2 bases and J by 6 bases, with 10 bases between. Germline assignment: CDR1 MNHEY and CDR2 SVGAGI. The CDR3 extends over 13 amino acids. The CDR3: CASSYRESAEAFF. As DNA, the CDR3 is TGTGCCAGCAGTTACAGGGAGAGCGCTGAAGCTTTCTTT.

The genes are TRBV28 and TRBJ1-1; D unclear. CDR1 MDHEN and CDR2 SYDVKM come from the germline V gene. Trimming took off 7 bases at V and 0 bases at J, with 12 bases between the two ends. The length of the CDR3 is 14 residues. CDR3 in amino acids: CASTIGGVNTEAFF. CDR3 nucleotides: TGTGCCAGCACCATCGGCGGGGTGAACACTGAAGCTTTCTTT.

The chain combines TRBV11-2 with TRBJ2-1, with D tentatively TRBD2 (6 bases). The V end lost 6 bases, the J end lost 1 base, and 13 bases lay between the germline ends. Germline V gene sequence: CDR1 SGHAT, CDR2 FQNNGV. This CDR3 contains 15 residues. CDR3 coding DNA: TGTGCCAGCAGTCCCTGGGGGGAATCCTACAATGAGCAGTTCTTC. Residues: CASSPWGESYNEQFF.

J is TRBJ2-1 and V is TRBV19, with 7 positions matching TRBD2. The CDR3 runs to 14 residues. The V gene's germline CDR1 is LNHDA and CDR2 SQIVND (reference sequence). V was clipped by 8 bases and J by 4 bases; unmatched bases: 8. DNA for the CDR3: TGTGCCAGTTCTCGCCTAGCGGATTACAATGAGCAGTTCTTC. This sequence encodes CASSRLADYNEQFF.

V and J are TRBV7-2 and TRBJ1-1; D remains ambiguous. Trimming took off 1 base at V and 1 base at J, with 4 bases between the two ends. The CDR3 loop spans 13 amino acids. Germline V gene data show CDR1 as SGHTA and CDR2 as FQGNSA. Written as DNA, the CDR3 is TGTGCCAGCAGCTTAGTCACGAACACTGAAGCTTTCTTT. It codes for CASSLVTNTEAFF.

V usage is TRBV7-9 and J usage is TRBJ1-6, with D unclear. This CDR3 is 14 amino acids long. Germline V lookup: CDR1 SEHNR, CDR2 FQNEAQ (reference sequence). The V end was cut by 8 bases, the J end by 6 bases, with 14 bases between. CDR3 nucleotides: TGTGCCAGCTCCAAGGAGCCATCTAATTCACCCCTCCACTTT. Translation: CASSKEPSNSPLHF.

The V gene is TRBV5-6, the J gene TRBJ2-5, with D tentatively TRBD1 (5 bases). The CDR3 is made up of 14 amino acids. Germline V gene sequence: CDR1 SGHDT, CDR2 YYEEEE. V was shortened by 3 bases and J by 9 bases, with 18 bases between the two germline ends. The CDR3 DNA is TGTGCCAGCAGCTGGGGCCCGACTGCGGAGTCCCAGTACTTC. Its protein product is CASSWGPTAESQYF.

The chain is built from TRBV7-6 and TRBJ2-1, with a weak D call TRBD2 (6 bases). Trimming took off 5 bases at V and 9 bases at J, with 20 bases between the two ends. CDR1 is SGHVS and CDR2 is FNYEAQ in the germline V gene. The CDR3 spans 15 residues. The CDR3 loop reads CASSPPGPSRGEQFF. The CDR3 DNA reads TGTGCCAGCAGCCCACCCGGCCCTTCGCGGGGTGAGCAGTTCTTC.

This sequence joins TRBV4-3 and TRBJ1-1, with no clear D. The V end lost 1 base, the J end lost 2 bases, and 17 bases lay between the germline ends. Germline CDR1 and CDR2: LGHNA and YSLEER. CDR3 length equals 17 residues. CDR3: CASSQGSFAGLNTEAFF. The CDR3 DNA is TGCGCCAGCAGCCAAGGCAGTTTTGCGGGCCTTAACACTGAAGCTTTCTTT.

J is TRBJ1-2 and V is TRBV19; tentatively, D is TRBD1 (6 bases). The CDR3 contains 14 residues. CDR1 and CDR2 from the germline V gene are LNHDA and SQIVND (reference sequence). V gave up 3 bases and J gave up 4 bases, with 12 bases separating them. The CDR3 reads CASSMGGAGYGYTF. The CDR3 DNA reads as TGTGCCAGTAGTATGGGGGGGGCTGGCTATGGCTACACCTTC.

The gene calls are TRBV12-3 or TRBV12-4 and TRBJ2-7, with no clear D. The CDR3 loop spans 13 amino acids. V lost 3 bases, J lost 2 bases, and 8 bases lay in between. CDR3 residues: CASSLVGAYEQYF. CDR3 bases: TGTGCCAGCAGTTTGGTCGGAGCCTACGAGCAGTACTTC.

This clone was observed a single time. The chain is built from TRBV28 and TRBJ2-1, with TRBD2 as a possible D gene (5 bases). Germline loops: CDR1 MDHEN, CDR2 SYDVKM. This CDR3 is built from 14 residues. Trimming stripped 6 bases from V and 4 bases from J, with 13 bases between. The CDR3 spells CASSLPPGYNEQFF. In nucleotides, the CDR3 is TGTGCCAGCAGCCTACCCCCGGGATACAATGAGCAGTTCTTC. Drawing the rest from reference TRBV28 and TRBJ2-1, the complete variable domain is DVKVTQSSRYLVKRTGEKVFLECVQDMDHENMFWYRQDPGLGLRLIYFSYDVKMKEKGDIPEGYSVSREKKERFSLILESASTNQTSMYLCASSLPPGYNEQFFGPGTRLTVL.

The V gene is TRBV24-1, the J gene TRBJ2-3, with 9 positions matching TRBD1. Germline trimming cut 4 bases from V and 2 bases from J; bases unmatched to any gene: 6. CDR1 and CDR2 (germline): KGHDR, SFDVKD. CDR3 length: 16 amino acids. Here the CDR3 reads CATSDSGTGYTDTQYF. In DNA form, the CDR3 reads TGTGCCACCAGTGACTCCGGGACAGGGTACACAGATACGCAGTATTTT.

V usage is TRBV30 and J usage is TRBJ2-7; TRBD1 aligns across 7 bases. Germline V gene sequence: CDR1 GTSNPN, CDR2 SVGIG (reference sequence). CDR3 length equals 12 residues. J gave up 5 bases and V 7 bases, and 8 bases lay outside the gene matches. The CDR3 loop is CAYQQGSHEQYF. CDR3 nucleotide sequence: TGTGCCTACCAACAGGGGAGTCACGAGCAGTACTTC.

This chain joins TRBV29-1 and TRBJ1-1; no reliable D call. The CDR3 runs to 13 residues. Germline V gene lookup returns CDR1 SQVTM and CDR2 ANQGSEA. The V and J ends lost 7 bases and 4 bases respectively, with 16 bases between them. Here the CDR3 reads CSGRWWESTEAFF. In DNA form, the CDR3 reads TGCAGCGGTAGATGGTGGGAGAGCACTGAAGCTTTCTTT.

The V and J genes are TRBV28 and TRBJ2-7, with D unclear. Trimming took off 2 bases at V and 3 bases at J, with 8 bases between the two ends. CDR3 length: 13 amino acids. CDR1 is MDHEN and CDR2 is SYDVKM in the germline V gene. CDR3 nucleotides: TGTGCCAGCAGTTTAGACCGTCTCTACGAGCAGTACTTC. Translation gives CASSLDRLYEQYF. The full variable domain, in which reference TRBV28 and TRBJ2-7 provide the parts outside the CDR3, is DVKVTQSSRYLVKRTGEKVFLECVQDMDHENMFWYRQDPGLGLRLIYFSYDVKMKEKGDIPEGYSVSREKKERFSLILESASTNQTSMYLCASSLDRLYEQYFGPGTRLTVT.

The chain couples TRBV28 to TRBJ1-3; 7 positions match TRBD1. This CDR3 is built from 15 residues. Germline V CDR1 and CDR2: MDHEN, SYDVKM. Trimming cost V 7 bases and J 0 bases; bases outside gene matches: 6. The CDR3 DNA reads TGTGCCAGCATCGACAGGGACCCCTCTGGAAACACCATATATTTT. Translating it yields CASIDRDPSGNTIYF.

This clone occurred once. The CDR3 reads CASSIDRVFGYTF. The CDR3 DNA reads as TGTGCCAGTAGTATAGATAGGGTATTCGGCTACACCTTC. The chain joins TRBV19 to TRBJ1-2; D is ambiguous. Per the germline V gene, CDR1 is LNHDA and CDR2 is SQIVND (reference sequence). V was trimmed by 0 bases and J by 8 bases, leaving 10 bases between them. The CDR3 length is 13 residues.

This clone appeared many times. The chain has TRBV2 and TRBJ1-5; D not certain. Germline V gene data show CDR1 as SNHLY and CDR2 as FYNNEI. V lost 7 bases, J lost 6 bases, and 13 bases lay in between. This CDR3 has 13 residues. CDR3 in amino acids: CASTWGGLQPQHF. CDR3 nucleotide sequence: TGTGCCAGCACCTGGGGAGGGCTTCAGCCCCAGCATTTT.

This clone turned up a few times. The chain combines TRBV4-2 with TRBJ1-5; 7 nucleotides match TRBD1. This CDR3 is 16 amino acids long. J was trimmed by 4 bases and V by 4 bases; bases with no gene match: 10. Per the germline V gene, CDR1 is LGHNA and CDR2 is YNFKEQ. The CDR3 nucleotides are TGTGCCAGCAGCCCAGGGGGGGACAGTGGGAATCAGCCCCAGCATTTT. This translates into CASSPGGDSGNQPQHF.

Only a few counts were recorded for this clone. The chain uses TRBV7-9 and TRBJ1-6; D is unresolved. Trimming left V 3 bases short and J 7 bases short, with 7 bases between. The CDR3 is made up of 13 amino acids. Germline values: CDR1 SEHNR, CDR2 FQNEAQ (reference sequence). CDR3 region: CASSFGENSPLHF. The CDR3 nucleotides are TGTGCCAGCAGCTTCGGGGAAAATTCACCCCTCCACTTT.

This chain links TRBV5-1 with TRBJ1-3; no definite D call. V lost 1 base, J lost 4 bases, and 15 bases lay in between. This CDR3 region has 16 residues. CDR1 SGHRS and CDR2 YFSETQ come from the germline V gene. CDR3 protein: CASSLNNFSPGNTIYF. CDR3 nucleotides: TGCGCCAGCAGCTTGAACAACTTTTCTCCCGGAAACACCATATATTTT.

This rearrangement joins TRBV18 to TRBJ1-1; no clear D. Trimming took 6 bases from V and 4 from J, leaving 15 bases between them. The germline V gene has CDR1 KGHSH and CDR2 LQKENI. CDR3 length equals 14 residues. In DNA, the CDR3 is TGTGCCAGCTCCCCGGCTACGGTGAGCACTGAAGCTTTCTTT. It is translated as CASSPATVSTEAFF.

The chain joins TRBV21-1 to TRBJ1-3. TRBV21-1 is a pseudogene. CDR3 length: 14 residues. The CDR3: CASSRGLSGNTIYF. CDR3 nucleotides: TGTGCCAGCAGCAGGGGACTCTCTGGAAACACCATATATTTT.

The chain links TRBV5-5 to TRBJ2-6; D perhaps matches TRBD1 (6 bases). CDR1 and CDR2 from the germline V gene are SGHKS and YYEKEE (reference sequence). V dropped 4 bases and J dropped 0 bases, with 17 bases sitting between them. CDR3 length: 18 residues. This chain's CDR3 is CASSPLGGPSSGANVLTF. In DNA form, the CDR3 reads TGTGCCAGCAGCCCCCTTGGGGGCCCGTCCTCTGGGGCCAACGTCCTGACTTTC. The variable domain in full, with the rest retrieved from reference TRBV5-5 and TRBJ2-6, is DAGVTQSPTHLIKTRGQQVTLRCSPISGHKSVSWYQQVLGQGPQFIFQYYEKEERGRGNFPDRFSARQFPNYSSELNVNALLLGDSALYLCASSPLGGPSSGANVLTFGAGSRLTVL.